The entry that follows covers one TCR beta chain sequence. Its target antigen remains unknown. Per-base quality was not reported, and no clone a single base away is much larger than it. Counted from cysteine to phenylalanine, this CDR3 has 15 amino acids. Left in the record is the CDR3 DNA by itself, 45 bases read in frame from the first base. Trimmed from V: 6 bases; trimmed from J: 6 bases; junction bases lacking a gene match: 8. Looking up the germline V gene yields CDR1 SNHLY and CDR2 FYNNEI. The data originate from a study of PD-1 blockade in classical Hodgkin lymphoma (dated by TCRdb to the early 2020s). General notes on the study: Nivolumab dosing was 3 mg/kg intravenously every 2 weeks, continuing until either disease progression or unacceptable toxicity. The study used TCR beta sequencing and CyTOF to define a peripheral blood immune signature of response to PD-1 blockade in classical Hodgkin lymphoma. Results the study describes overall, beyond this receptor: The study covered only a single clinical trial cohort, and the causes of the repertoire differences, possibly disease activity or prior therapy, were still not defined. Among trial patients, those achieving complete response had baseline diversity similar to that of newly diagnosed patients, while diversity was significantly lower in partial responders and progressors. Patients starting nivolumab less than 1 year after ASCT had lower diversity and were excluded from later analyses to avoid confounding by immune reconstitution. CD4+ but not CD8+ TCR diversity rose significantly by C4D1 (p=0.0027 vs p=0.16), most apparent in complete responders (p=0.02). Newly diagnosed patients were reported to have lower baseline TCR diversity than healthy donors, and relapsed/refractory patients were reported to have lower baseline TCR diversity still.

The meaning of the sample's time point label: cycle 1 day 1 (C1D1), immediately before nivolumab initiation. Every trial patient had relapsed after autologous stem cell transplantation, and cohorts A, B and C differed in prior brentuximab vedotin exposure. A total of around 59 patients with relapsed/refractory classical Hodgkin lymphoma made up the trial cohort, and each patient's best overall response was complete response, partial response or progressive disease. Single-agent nivolumab was administered to trial patients in the multi-cohort phase II CheckMate 205 trial. Best overall response was determined by an independent review committee according to the 2007 International Working Group response criteria. Trial PBMCs were collected immediately before nivolumab initiation (C1D1) and during therapy at cycle 2 day 1 and cycle 4 day 1. Peripheral blood was collected in 8 mL Vacutainer Cell Preparation Tubes, from which PBMCs were isolated by centrifugation and then cryopreserved.

Genomic DNA was extracted with the Qiagen DNeasy kit from unsorted PBMCs and from negatively selected CD4+ and CD8+ fractions. Amplification of TCR beta CDR3 regions was done by immunoSEQ multiplex PCR with primers that anneal to V and J segments. A synthetic immune receptor repertoire was used to minimize amplification bias, and any residual bias was removed computationally once sequencing was done. The study's processing was this. Repertoire diversity was quantified as the Shannon entropy index using custom Python scripts. Unsorted, CD4+ and CD8+ repertoires were analyzed separately, except in combined analyses where CD4+ and CD8+ sequences were merged in silico. Clonal expansion was defined as a frequency increase of at least 2-fold after treatment compared with C1D1, and clones undetected at baseline were assigned a pseudocount of 0.5. Clones with 0 or 1 copy at C1D1 were classified as singleton clones, and clones with 2 or more copies were classified as non-singleton clones. Clones expanded in unsorted samples were assigned a CD4+, CD8+ or unknown annotation through matching of protein sequences in sorted samples from the same patient. Wilcoxon tests on paired samples were used to test diversity changes from C1D1 to C4D1. TCRdb stores this immuneACCESS table with in-frame sequences only. Part of the clones is absent; in the studies checked, under half of the shortfall reflects unresolved V genes, and no reason is known for the rest. V, J and clone size are those of that table, while D and trimming were read from the DNA. The table for this sample lists roughly 20,000 clones; approximately 84% of them were counted only once. Approximately 6% of the sample rests with the top ten.

The TCR originated in a human donor with classical Hodgkin lymphoma. The sequenced sample was peripheral blood mononuclear cells (PBMCs), obtained at baseline. The rearrangement combines TRBV2 with TRBJ1-5; 10 bases in between match TRBD1. In nucleotide form, the sequence is TGTGCCAGCAGCCTCGGGACAGGGGTAACTCAGCCCCAGCATTTT. Its product reads: CASSLGTGVTQPQHF.